The following is a TCR beta chain sequence with its context. TCRdb's table, derived via immunoSEQ multiplex PCR, lists solely in-frame clones and lacks some. The sample holds more than 150,000 clones, roughly 87% seen once. The sample belongs to a study of blood T cell repertoires in COVID-19. This CDR3 region has 13 residues. J lost 3 bases, V lost 7 bases, and 4 bases had no gene match. In germline, CDR1 is ENHRY, CDR2 SYGVKD. The gene calls are TRBV10-3 and TRBJ1-1; 8 bases align to TRBD1. The specimen sequenced was PBMCs or T cells enriched from blood (not recorded which). The sequence was obtained from a woman in her forties or fifties who had recovered from COVID-19. This CDR3 is CAIKDREDTEAFF. In DNA, the CDR3 is TGTGCCATCAAGGACAGGGAAGACACTGAAGCTTTCTTT.